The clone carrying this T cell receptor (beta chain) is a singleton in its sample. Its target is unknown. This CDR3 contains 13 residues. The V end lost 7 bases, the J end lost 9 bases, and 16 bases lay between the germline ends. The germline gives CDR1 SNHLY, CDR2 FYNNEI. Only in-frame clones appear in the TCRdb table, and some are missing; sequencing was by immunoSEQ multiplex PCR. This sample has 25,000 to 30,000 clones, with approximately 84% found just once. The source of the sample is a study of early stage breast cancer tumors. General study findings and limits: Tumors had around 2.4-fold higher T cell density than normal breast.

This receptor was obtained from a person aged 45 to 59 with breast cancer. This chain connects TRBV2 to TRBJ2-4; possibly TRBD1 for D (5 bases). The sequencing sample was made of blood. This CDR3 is CASKDSSPGIQYF. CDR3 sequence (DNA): TGTGCCAGCAAAGACAGCTCGCCCGGCATTCAGTACTTC.